The sample holds one count of the clone carrying this T cell receptor (beta chain). Its antigen is as yet unknown. Germline values: CDR1 MNHNS, CDR2 SASEGT. The CDR3 runs to 14 residues. Between the trimmed V and J ends, which lost 2 bases and 0 bases, there was a span of 7 bases. The data stem from a study of shared clonotypes between healthy human individuals. Across the whole study: Every donor yielded three CD4 naive, three CD4 memory, two CD8 naive and one CD8 memory plate. Study-wide points: Compared with clonotypes that all four donors shared, non-shared clonotypes had lower generation probabilities. Estimated clonotype richness was generally higher in naive than memory subsets. Depth was large, yet rarefaction showed that sorted-subset sequencing was incomplete.

The method was immunoSEQ multiplex PCR; TCRdb's version includes in-frame clones alone and lacks a portion of them. The sample lists about 2 million clones; about 95% were seen once. CD45RO-negative CD8 cells positively selected for CCR7 made up the naive population, which excluded terminally differentiated effector memory CD45RA+ cells. The rearrangement uses TRBV6-1 and TRBJ2-5; D is ambiguous. Material: naive CD8+ T cells sorted from blood. The sequence was collected from a young man in good health. The CDR3 region has the DNA TGTGCCAGCAGTGAAAGGAGCCACCAAGAGACCCAGTACTTC. Translation gives CASSERSHQETQYF.